Following are 3 T cell receptor beta chains from one sample sequenced in a study of control samples from healthy donors and cancer patients. Libraries were prepared by immunoSEQ multiplex PCR; TCRdb keeps only in-frame clonotypes and omits some of them. The sample yields around 100,000 clones, 88% seen once. The sample consisted of blood. The receptor set was obtained from a woman in her seventies in good health.

This chain links TRBV3-1 (or the pseudogene TRBV3-2) with TRBJ2-7; 14 positions agree with TRBD2. Germline trimming cut 3 bases from V and 3 bases from J; bases unmatched to any gene: 10. Germline V gives CDR1 LGHDT, CDR2 YNNKEL (reference sequence). CDR3 length: 18 amino acids. This CDR3 reads CASSHAGTSGRVFYEQYF. For the CDR3, the DNA is TGTGCCAGCAGCCACGCCGGGACTAGCGGGAGAGTGTTCTACGAGCAGTACTTC.

V is TRBV5-1 and J is TRBJ2-6; 10 bases fit TRBD1. This CDR3 region has 21 residues. Germline V gene sequence: CDR1 SGHRS, CDR2 YFSETQ. V dropped 4 bases and J dropped 0; count of bases not matched to a gene: 16. CDR3 region: CASSGRDRGLLSDSGANVLTF. The CDR3 bases are TGCGCCAGCAGCGGGAGGGACAGGGGCCTGCTCTCTGACTCTGGGGCCAACGTCCTGACTTTC.

This clone was observed a single time. The rearrangement uses TRBV2 and TRBJ2-5, with D perhaps matching TRBD2 (6 bases). From germline, CDR1 is SNHLY and CDR2 FYNNEI. The CDR3 is 13 residues long. V lost 6 bases and J 1 base, leaving 9 bases between the germline ends. CDR3 loop: CASRRETQETQYF. Written as DNA, the CDR3 is TGTGCCAGCAGACGGGAGACCCAAGAGACCCAGTACTTC.